The 32 T cell receptor beta chains below come from one sample, sequenced in a study of blood T cell repertoires in COVID-19. Libraries were prepared by immunoSEQ multiplex PCR; TCRdb keeps only in-frame clonotypes and omits some of them. The sample comprises a few hundred thousand clones, about four fifths of which are singletons, and approximately 3.2% rests with the top ten. The sequenced sample consisted of peripheral blood. All receptors derive from a woman aged 18-35 years with acute or convalescent COVID-19.

This chain connects TRBV20-1 to TRBJ1-1; TRBD1 might be the D (6 bases). Trimming stripped 3 bases from V and 6 bases from J, with 14 bases between. This CDR3 is built from 13 residues. Per germline, CDR1 DFQATT and CDR2 SNEGSKA (reference sequence). The CDR3 sequence: CSASGGGFAEAFF. CDR3 coding DNA: TGCAGTGCTAGTGGAGGGGGTTTCGCTGAAGCTTTCTTT.

This clone was seen at least ten times. CDR3 in DNA: TGTGCCAGCTCACCACCGGCTAGCGCAGCCTACGAGCAGTACTTC. Encoded protein: CASSPPASAAYEQYF. This chain links TRBV18 with TRBJ2-7, with a weak D call TRBD2 (6 bases). Germline V CDR1 and CDR2: KGHSH, LQKENI. V was pared by 0 bases and J by 2 bases, with 11 bases between. CDR3 size: 15 residues.

The genes are TRBV9 and TRBJ1-2, with a possible D match to TRBD1 (6 bases). The CDR3 loop spans 15 amino acids. V lost 0 bases, J lost 4 bases, and 13 bases lay in between. The germline CDR1 and CDR2 sequences are SGDLS and YYNGEE. CDR3 region: CASSVGTVYGYGYTF. CDR3 bases: TGTGCCAGCAGCGTAGGGACAGTCTACGGCTATGGCTACACCTTC.

The rearrangement links TRBV5-1 to TRBJ1-2, with 7 positions matching TRBD1. V shed 3 bases, J shed 6 bases, and the junction held 2 bases outside the gene matches. This CDR3 has 12 amino acids. Germline-derived CDR1 and CDR2 are SGHRS and YFSETQ. The CDR3 region has the DNA TGCGCCAGCAGCTACAGGGGAGATGGCTACACCTTC. Translating gives CASSYRGDGYTF.

The V gene is TRBV27, the J gene TRBJ2-5, with D possibly matching TRBD1 (5 bases). From germline, CDR1 is MNHEY and CDR2 SMNVEV (reference sequence). The CDR3 covers 15 residues. The germline V and J ends were trimmed by 4 bases and 0 bases, with 12 bases remaining between them. The CDR3 nucleotides read TGTGCCAGCAGTTACTGGCCGACAGACCAAGAGACCCAGTACTTC. This gives the protein CASSYWPTDQETQYF.

The chain joins TRBV7-9 to TRBJ1-2; 7 bases align to TRBD1. The V gene end was trimmed by 4 bases and the J gene end by 0 bases; junction bases not matched to a gene: 11. The CDR3 loop spans 17 amino acids. Germline loops: CDR1 SEHNR, CDR2 FQNEAQ (reference sequence). CDR3 in DNA: TGTGCCAGCAGCTCTTTAGGGGGCGTGGGGTCTAACTATGGCTACACCTTC. Translating gives CASSSLGGVGSNYGYTF.

V is TRBV15 and J is TRBJ1-1, with D unresolved. There are 12 residues in the CDR3. With 0 bases removed from V and 11 bases from J, the gap between germline ends came to 10 bases. From germline, CDR1 is LNHNV and CDR2 YYDKDF (reference sequence). CDR3 in amino acids: CATSRDRDKAFF. CDR3 coding DNA: TGTGCCACCAGCAGAGATCGAGACAAGGCTTTCTTT.

The chain joins TRBV10-2 to TRBJ2-7; 10 nucleotides line up with TRBD1. CDR1 is WSHSY and CDR2 is SAAADI in the germline V gene. The CDR3 loop spans 12 amino acids. J lost 4 bases, V lost 8 bases, and 2 bases had no gene match. In nucleotides, the CDR3 is TGCGCCAGCCGGGACAGGGGTTACGAGCAGTACTTC. Translating it yields CASRDRGYEQYF.

V gene TRBV28 combines with J gene TRBJ2-7, with D possibly matching TRBD1 (5 bases). This CDR3 comprises 16 residues. CDR1 MDHEN and CDR2 SYDVKM come from the germline V gene. V was cut by 2 bases and J by 2 bases, with 16 bases left in between. In DNA form, the CDR3 reads TGTGCCAGCAGTTTAGGCTGGGCAGGGCCTACCTACGAGCAGTACTTC. It specifies CASSLGWAGPTYEQYF.

This rearrangement joins TRBV27 to TRBJ2-2, with no clear D. Trimming removed 3 bases from V and 6 bases from J, with 11 bases in between. Per germline, CDR1 MNHEY and CDR2 SMNVEV (reference sequence). The CDR3 covers 14 residues. The CDR3 spells CASSFTPHAGELFF. CDR3 sequence (DNA): TGTGCCAGCAGTTTTACCCCACACGCCGGGGAGCTGTTTTTT.

The J gene is TRBJ2-3, the V gene TRBV2; TRBD2 agrees at 9 bases. CDR1 is SNHLY, CDR2 FYNNEI, per germline. The CDR3 covers 15 residues. V trimming: 6 bases; J trimming: 0 bases; junction bases outside the gene matches: 4. The CDR3 loop reads CASSQTSGSTDTQYF. Here the CDR3 DNA reads TGTGCCAGCAGCCAAACTAGCGGGAGCACAGATACGCAGTATTTT.

The chain uses TRBV5-6 and TRBJ1-1, with D unclear. CDR3 length equals 14 residues. Germline-derived CDR1 and CDR2 are SGHDT and YYEEEE. V lost 1 base to trimming and J lost 1 base, with 8 bases between them. The DNA of the CDR3 is TGTGCCAGCAGCTTGCCTCCCCCGAACACTGAAGCTTTCTTT. It specifies CASSLPPPNTEAFF.

The rearrangement links TRBV27 to TRBJ2-7, with D possibly being TRBD1 (5 bases). V lost 5 bases and J lost 6, with 17 bases in between. CDR3 length equals 14 residues. Germline loops: CDR1 MNHEY, CDR2 SMNVEV (reference sequence). This chain's CDR3 is CASSRAGARGEQYF. The CDR3 DNA sequence: TGTGCCAGCAGTCGGGCAGGAGCTAGGGGCGAGCAGTACTTC.

This clone was recorded many times. J is TRBJ2-2 and V is TRBV5-1, with 10 bases lining up with TRBD2. Germline V CDR1 and CDR2: SGHRS, YFSETQ. The CDR3 is 15 amino acids. V lost 6 bases, J lost 8 bases, and 10 bases stayed unmatched. The CDR3: CASKPGLAGVGELFF. The CDR3 DNA follows: TGCGCCAGCAAACCCGGTCTAGCGGGAGTTGGGGAGCTGTTTTTT.

The genes are TRBV7-9 and TRBJ1-2, with D maybe TRBD1 (5 bases). CDR1 is SEHNR, CDR2 FQNEAQ, per germline (reference sequence). The CDR3 has 14 residues. V was clipped by 2 bases and J by 8 bases, with 15 bases between them. The CDR3 DNA reads as TGTGCCAGCAGCTTAACTAGGCAGGGAGGGGGCTACACCTTC. Translating it yields CASSLTRQGGGYTF. Based on the CDR3 plus reference TRBV7-9 and TRBJ1-2, the full variable domain is DTGVSQNPRHKITKRGQNVTFRCDPISEHNRLYWYRQTLGQGPEFLTYFQNEAQLEKSRLLSDRFSAERPKGSFSTLEIQRTEQGDSAMYLCASSLTRQGGGYTFGSGTRLTVV.

The gene calls are TRBV6-6 and TRBJ2-1; 13 nucleotides align to TRBD2. With 5 bases clipped from V and 4 bases from J, the junction kept 8 bases outside the gene matches. Germline V gene data show CDR1 as MNHNY and CDR2 as SVGAGI (reference sequence). CDR3 size: 17 residues. CDR3 nucleotide sequence: TGTGCCAGCAGTCTCGCGGGACTAGCGGGGAAATACAATGAGCAGTTCTTC. Protein product: CASSLAGLAGKYNEQFF.

In DNA form, the CDR3 reads TGTGCCAGCAGCTTTCCTAGGATGGACACCATATATTTT. It yields the protein CASSFPRMDTIYF. The rearrangement links TRBV7-2 to TRBJ1-3; D gene uncertain. Germline V lookup: CDR1 SGHTA, CDR2 FQGNSA. This CDR3 is 13 amino acids long. With 3 bases removed from V and 8 bases from J, the gap between germline ends came to 11 bases.

The V and J genes are TRBV28 and TRBJ2-5, with TRBD2 matching over 14 bases. Unmatched junction bases numbered 13, after V lost 8 bases and J lost 5 bases. The CDR3 contains 17 residues. The germline V gene has CDR1 MDHEN and CDR2 SYDVKM. CDR3 in DNA: TGTGCCAGCGAAACCGGGACTAGCGGGAGAATGGCGGAGACCCAGTACTTC. This codes for CASETGTSGRMAETQYF.

The chain employs TRBV6-4 and TRBJ2-3; 9 positions agree with TRBD2. CDR1 is MRHNA, CDR2 SNTAGT, per germline. There are 15 residues in the CDR3. V gave up 3 bases and J gave up 3 bases; unmatched junction bases: 4. The CDR3 here is CASSDEGLATDTQYF. Written as DNA, the CDR3 is TGTGCCAGCAGTGATGAAGGACTAGCGACAGATACGCAGTATTTT.

This chain joins TRBV7-2 and TRBJ1-2; TRBD1 agrees at 10 bases. The CDR3 runs to 13 residues. Germline V CDR1 and CDR2: SGHTA, FQGNSA. The V segment lost 5 bases and the J segment 7 bases; nucleotides outside the gene matches: 4. The CDR3 loop reads CASSPGDRGGYTF. CDR3 DNA: TGTGCCAGCAGCCCGGGGGACAGGGGTGGCTACACCTTC.

V usage is TRBV19 and J usage is TRBJ2-3, with D possibly matching TRBD1 (6 bases). This CDR3 has 16 amino acids. The germline V gene has CDR1 LNHDA and CDR2 SQIVND (reference sequence). V lost 3 bases and J lost 8, with 21 bases in between. The chain's CDR3 is CASSMEGGRGKLTQYF. CDR3 in DNA: TGTGCCAGTAGTATGGAAGGGGGAAGGGGAAAACTTACGCAGTATTTT.

J is TRBJ1-1 and V is TRBV14; TRBD1 might be the D (5 bases). The CDR3 runs 14 residues. The V and J ends lost 6 bases and 3 bases respectively, with 14 bases between them. From germline, CDR1 is SGHDN and CDR2 FVKESK. The CDR3 DNA follows: TGTGCCAGCAGTCCCAGGGCGAGGTACACTGAAGCTTTCTTT. Its translation: CASSPRARYTEAFF.

The chain employs TRBV6-5 and TRBJ1-2; 8 positions match TRBD1. The junction had 11 bases not matched to a gene; V was cut back by 7 bases and J by 7 bases. This CDR3 spans 14 amino acids. Germline lookup yields CDR1 MNHEY and CDR2 SVGAGI. The CDR3 here is CASTPSQGAGGYTF. The DNA of the CDR3 is TGTGCCAGCACCCCGAGCCAGGGGGCGGGTGGCTACACCTTC.

The chain is built from TRBV7-2 and TRBJ2-6; no definite D call. The CDR3 consists of 14 residues. Per germline, CDR1 SGHTA and CDR2 FQGNSA. Trimming took 5 bases from V and 1 from J, leaving 6 bases between them. CDR3 bases: TGTGCCAGCAGCCCCCAATCTGGGGCCAACGTCCTGACTTTC. This translates into CASSPQSGANVLTF.

V usage is TRBV4-3 and J usage is TRBJ2-7; a weak D match, TRBD2 (5 bases). Germline V gives CDR1 LGHNA, CDR2 YSLEER. CDR3 length: 15 amino acids. With 0 bases removed from V and 3 bases from J, the gap between germline ends came to 12 bases. This CDR3 reads CASSQDRGPLYEQYF. CDR3 coding DNA: TGCGCCAGCAGCCAAGATAGAGGGCCCCTCTACGAGCAGTACTTC.

The gene calls are TRBV5-5 and TRBJ1-5; 11 nucleotides line up with TRBD1. The CDR3 contains 16 residues. Germline trimming cut 4 bases from V and 7 bases from J; bases unmatched to any gene: 10. Germline loops: CDR1 SGHKS, CDR2 YYEKEE (reference sequence). CDR3 bases: TGTGCCAGCAGCCCCTTGGAGGGACAGGGGGGGCAGCCCCAGCATTTT. The encoded protein is CASSPLEGQGGQPQHF. The full variable domain, in which reference TRBV5-5 and TRBJ1-5 provide the parts outside the CDR3, is DAGVTQSPTHLIKTRGQQVTLRCSPISGHKSVSWYQQVLGQGPQFIFQYYEKEERGRGNFPDRFSARQFPNYSSELNVNALLLGDSALYLCASSPLEGQGGQPQHFGDGTRLSIL.

The V and J genes are TRBV7-8 and TRBJ1-5; D gene uncertain. Germline V gives CDR1 SGHVS, CDR2 FQNEAQ. The V end was cut by 5 bases, the J end by 7 bases, with 21 bases between. CDR3 length: 16 residues. CDR3 sequence reads: CASSRSAGRMGQPQHF. The CDR3, as DNA: TGTGCCAGCAGCCGCAGCGCTGGGAGAATGGGGCAGCCCCAGCATTTT.

The V call is TRBV10-3, the J call TRBJ2-7; a possible D gene is TRBD2 (5 bases). V was cut by 1 base and J by 4 bases, with 14 bases left in between. Germline V gene data show CDR1 as ENHRY and CDR2 as SYGVKD. This CDR3 contains 15 residues. This chain's CDR3 is CAISEFGGEGYEQYF. DNA for the CDR3: TGTGCCATCAGTGAGTTTGGAGGAGAAGGGTACGAGCAGTACTTC.

The V and J genes are TRBV6-5 and TRBJ1-5, with TRBD1 matching 9 bases. Germline V lookup: CDR1 MNHEY, CDR2 SVGAGI. V shed 1 base, J shed 6 bases, and the junction held 1 base outside the gene matches. The CDR3 extends over 14 amino acids. The CDR3 nucleotides read TGTGCCAGCAGTTACTGGGACAGGGCTCAGCCCCAGCATTTT. Amino acids: CASSYWDRAQPQHF.

This chain joins TRBV12-3 or TRBV12-4 and TRBJ2-7; D ambiguous. V was shortened by 2 bases and J by 0 bases, with 5 bases between the two germline ends. The CDR3 length is 13 residues. CDR3 bases: TGTGCCAGCAGTTTACAGGTCTCCTACGAGCAGTACTTC. Its translation: CASSLQVSYEQYF.

The CDR3: CAISGDRVARAEAFF. The DNA of the CDR3 is TGTGCCATCAGTGGAGACAGGGTGGCCAGGGCTGAAGCTTTCTTT. The chain carries TRBV10-3 and TRBJ1-1, with 7 nucleotides matching TRBD1. The CDR3 length is 15 residues. V lost 4 bases to trimming and J lost 6 bases; unmatched junction nucleotides: 11. Germline V gene sequence: CDR1 ENHRY, CDR2 SYGVKD.

V is TRBV12-3 or TRBV12-4 and J is TRBJ2-4; the D gene is possibly TRBD2 (5 bases). V gave up 2 bases and J gave up 15 bases, with 14 bases separating them. This CDR3 comprises 12 residues. The CDR3 loop is CASSLQAGGTYF. The CDR3 region has the DNA TGTGCCAGCAGTTTACAAGCAGGAGGAACGTACTTC.